Listed below are T cell receptor beta chains from one sample, sequenced in a study of Graves' ophthalmopathy and Graves' hyperthyroidism. TCRdb reprocessed the multiplex PCR reads via MiXCR and lists one record per CDR3 protein. The sample shows roughly 600,000 distinct CDR3 sequences, under 45% of them seen only once. The material sequenced was peripheral blood or thyroid tissue (not recorded which). These receptors were taken from an adult man with Graves' hyperthyroidism. The CDR3 runs from the conserved cysteine through the conserved F or W. Each record gives: V gene, D gene, J gene, clone size, CDR3 DNA, CDR3 protein. The D gene is left open where the match is weak. Expanded clones are given a class, and other clones once, few, many or no size at all.

>TRBV11-2|.|TRBJ2-2|many
TGTGCCAGCAGCCTCCCCTCCTCCGGGGAGCTGTTTTTT
CASSLPSSGELFF
>TRBV2|TRBD1|TRBJ2-7|many
TGTGCCATCTCCAGGGACAGCCACTACGAGCAGTACTTC
CAISRDSHYEQYF
>TRBV7-9|.|TRBJ2-5|many
TGTGCCAGCAGCTTAGCGGCTAGCGCTGCGGAGACCCAGTACTTC
CASSLAASAAETQYF
>TRBV30|.|TRBJ1-6|.
TGTGCCTGGAGTGAAATAGCGGATTCACCCCTCCACTTT
CAWSEIADSPLHF
>TRBV7-6|.|TRBJ1-6|many
TGTGCCAGCAGCTCCAAGGACAGTTTTTTGGATTCACCCCTCCACTTT
CASSSKDSFLDSPLHF
>TRBV5-4|.|TRBJ1-1|many
TGTGCCAGCAGCTTAAAACGGGGGACTGAAGCTTTCTTT
CASSLKRGTEAFF
>TRBV13|.|TRBJ2-2|.
TGTGCCAGCAGTTACTCTGGGCCAGGGAAGCCGTCGAACACCGGGGAGCTGTTTTTT
CASSYSGPGKPSNTGELFF
>TRBV20-1|.|TRBJ1-2|many
TGCAGTGCTACCGGGACGGAAGGGTATGGCTACACCTTC
CSATGTEGYGYTF
>TRBV15|TRBD1|TRBJ2-5|once
TGTGCCATTAGGGACAGCGAAGAGACCCAGTACTTC
CAIRDSEETQYF
>TRBV7-8|.|TRBJ1-1|many
TGTGCCAGCAGCTTAGCCCTGGGGTTGGGTACTGAAGCTTTCTTT
CASSLALGLGTEAFF